The entry that follows covers one TCR beta chain sequence. As processed by the authors: Amplified reference gene primers provided the basis for estimating nucleated cell counts. Measured with immunoSEQ multiplex PCR; TCRdb has only the in-frame clones, and not every one. The DNA was the basis for D and trimming; V, J and clone size are from that table. The sample lists approximately 37,000 clones, approximately 90% seen once, with approximately 20% in the top ten. These data originate in a study of blood T cell repertoires in COVID-19. Whole-study context: Acute and convalescent COVID-19 samples came from the United States, Italy and Spain. PBMCs, B-cell-depleted T cells, or T cells provided the cDNA or gDNA that made up the material.

V lost 6 bases to trimming and J lost 9 bases, with 15 bases between them. This CDR3 has 14 residues. CDR1 and CDR2 (germline): LNHDA, SQIVND (reference sequence). The chain links TRBV19 to TRBJ1-6; D is unresolved. Sequenced sample: peripheral blood. This receptor was identified in a man in his forties or fifties in a cohort sampled during active COVID-19. In DNA, the CDR3 is TGTGCCAGTAGCTACGGGGTCGAGAGTTCACCCCTCCACTTT. Encoded protein: CASSYGVESSPLHF.